This entry concerns a single T cell receptor (beta chain). The data derive from a study of cytomegalovirus exposure and HLA in healthy donors. This PCR relied on a set of 60 Vbeta primers and 13 Jbeta primers. Sequencing used immunoSEQ multiplex PCR; TCRdb keeps in-frame clones, though not all of them. The data show roughly 130,000 clones, around 65% seen once. V lost 1 base and J lost 7, with 12 bases in between. The CDR3 runs 14 residues. Germline assignment: CDR1 SGHRS and CDR2 YFSETQ. The TCR originated in a man aged 18 to 30 in good health and CMV-seronegative. Sequenced input: PBMCs. The chain employs TRBV5-1 and TRBJ2-1; a possible D gene is TRBD2 (5 bases). The CDR3 region is CASSLKTSGNEQFF. CDR3 nucleotide sequence: TGCGCCAGCAGCTTGAAGACTTCGGGAAATGAGCAGTTCTTC. The whole variable domain, remainder taken from reference TRBV5-1 and TRBJ2-1, is KAGVTQTPRYLIKTRGQQVTLSCSPISGHRSVSWYQQTPGQGLQFLFEYFSETQRNKGNFPGRFSGRQFSNSRSEMNVSTLELGDSALYLCASSLKTSGNEQFFGPGTRLTVL.